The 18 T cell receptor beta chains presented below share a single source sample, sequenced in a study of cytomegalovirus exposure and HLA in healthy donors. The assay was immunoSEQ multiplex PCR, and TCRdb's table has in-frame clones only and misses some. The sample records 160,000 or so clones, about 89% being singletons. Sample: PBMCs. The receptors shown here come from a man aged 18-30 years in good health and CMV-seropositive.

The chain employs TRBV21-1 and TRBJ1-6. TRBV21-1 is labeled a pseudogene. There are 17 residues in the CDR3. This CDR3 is CASSKGGQSSYNSPLHF. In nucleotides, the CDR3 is TGTGCCAGCAGCAAAGGAGGCCAGAGCTCCTATAATTCACCCCTCCACTTT.

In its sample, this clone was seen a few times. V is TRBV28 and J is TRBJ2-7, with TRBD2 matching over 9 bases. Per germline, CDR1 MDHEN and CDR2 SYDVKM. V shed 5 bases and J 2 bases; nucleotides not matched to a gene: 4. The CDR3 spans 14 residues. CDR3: CASSGAGGTYEQYF. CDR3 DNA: TGTGCCAGCAGTGGAGCGGGGGGAACCTACGAGCAGTACTTC.

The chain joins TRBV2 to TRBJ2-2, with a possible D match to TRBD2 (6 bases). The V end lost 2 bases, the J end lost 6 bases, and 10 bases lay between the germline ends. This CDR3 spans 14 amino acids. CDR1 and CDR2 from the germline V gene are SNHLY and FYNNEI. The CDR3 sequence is CASSERREAGELFF. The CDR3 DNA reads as TGTGCCAGCAGTGAACGGCGGGAAGCCGGGGAGCTGTTTTTT. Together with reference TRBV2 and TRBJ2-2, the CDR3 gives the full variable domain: EPEVTQTPSHQVTQMGQEVILRCVPISNHLYFYWYRQILGQKVEFLVSFYNNEISEKSEIFDDQFSVERPDGSNFTLKIRSTKLEDSAMYFCASSERREAGELFFGEGSRLTVL.

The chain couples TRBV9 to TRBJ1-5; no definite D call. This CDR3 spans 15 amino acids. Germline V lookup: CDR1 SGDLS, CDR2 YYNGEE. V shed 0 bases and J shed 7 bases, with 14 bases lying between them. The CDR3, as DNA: TGTGCCAGCAGCGTAGCTGGAGGGAAAGGACAGCCCCAGCATTTT. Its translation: CASSVAGGKGQPQHF.

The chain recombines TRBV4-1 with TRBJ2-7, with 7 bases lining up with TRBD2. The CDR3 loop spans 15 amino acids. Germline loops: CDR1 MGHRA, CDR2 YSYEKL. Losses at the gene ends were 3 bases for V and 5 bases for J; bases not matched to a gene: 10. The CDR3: CASSQKSTSIHEQYF. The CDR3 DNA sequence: TGCGCCAGCAGCCAGAAGTCGACTAGCATCCACGAGCAGTACTTC.

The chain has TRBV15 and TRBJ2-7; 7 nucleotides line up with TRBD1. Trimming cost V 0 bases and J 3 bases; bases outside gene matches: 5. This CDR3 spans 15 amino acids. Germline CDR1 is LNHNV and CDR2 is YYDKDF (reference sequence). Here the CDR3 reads CATSREQGGYYEQYF. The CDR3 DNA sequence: TGTGCCACCAGCAGAGAGCAAGGGGGCTACTACGAGCAGTACTTC.

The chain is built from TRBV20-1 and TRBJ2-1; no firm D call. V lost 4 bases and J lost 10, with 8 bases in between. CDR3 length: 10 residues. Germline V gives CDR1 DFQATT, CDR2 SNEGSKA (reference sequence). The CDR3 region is CSATEAEQFF. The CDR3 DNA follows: TGCAGTGCTACCGAAGCCGAGCAGTTCTTC.

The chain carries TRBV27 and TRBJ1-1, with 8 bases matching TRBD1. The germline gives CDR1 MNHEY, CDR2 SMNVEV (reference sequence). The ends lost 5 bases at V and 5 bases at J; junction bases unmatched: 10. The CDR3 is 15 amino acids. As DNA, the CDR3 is TGTGCCAGCAGTCCAGACAGGGGACATGGAACTGAAGCTTTCTTT. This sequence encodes CASSPDRGHGTEAFF.

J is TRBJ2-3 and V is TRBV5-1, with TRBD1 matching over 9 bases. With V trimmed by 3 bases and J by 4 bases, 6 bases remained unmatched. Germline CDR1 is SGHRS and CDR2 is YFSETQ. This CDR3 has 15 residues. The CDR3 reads CASSSDRGYPDTQYF. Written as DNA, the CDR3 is TGCGCCAGCAGCTCGGACAGGGGATATCCAGATACGCAGTATTTT.

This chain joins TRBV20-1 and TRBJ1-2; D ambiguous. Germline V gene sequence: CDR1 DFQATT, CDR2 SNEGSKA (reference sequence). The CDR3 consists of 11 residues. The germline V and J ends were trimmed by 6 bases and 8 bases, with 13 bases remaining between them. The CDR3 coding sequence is TGCAGTGCCCCGTCCCCCCGGGGCTACACCTTC. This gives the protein CSAPSPRGYTF.

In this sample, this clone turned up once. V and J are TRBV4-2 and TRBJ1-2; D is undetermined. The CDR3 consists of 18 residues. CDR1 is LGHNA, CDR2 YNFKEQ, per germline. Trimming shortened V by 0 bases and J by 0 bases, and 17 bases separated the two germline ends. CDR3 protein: CASSQDLTRADTNYGYTF. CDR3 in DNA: TGTGCCAGCAGCCAAGATCTTACGCGGGCAGACACTAACTATGGCTACACCTTC.

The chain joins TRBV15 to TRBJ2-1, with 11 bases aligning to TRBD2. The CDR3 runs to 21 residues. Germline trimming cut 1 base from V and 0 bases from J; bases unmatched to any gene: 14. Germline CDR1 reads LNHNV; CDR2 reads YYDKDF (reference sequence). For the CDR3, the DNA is TGTGCCACCAGCAGAGTCCCGGGACTAGCGGACCAGAGACGCTCCTACAATGAGCAGTTCTTC. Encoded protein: CATSRVPGLADQRRSYNEQFF.

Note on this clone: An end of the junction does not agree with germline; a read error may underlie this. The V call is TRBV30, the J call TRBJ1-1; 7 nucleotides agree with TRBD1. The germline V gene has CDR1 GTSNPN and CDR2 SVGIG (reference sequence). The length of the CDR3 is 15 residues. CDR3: CVWSVGEGGFTEAFF. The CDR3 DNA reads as TGTGTCTGGAGTGTTGGAGAAGGGGGCTTCACTGAAGCTTTCTTT.

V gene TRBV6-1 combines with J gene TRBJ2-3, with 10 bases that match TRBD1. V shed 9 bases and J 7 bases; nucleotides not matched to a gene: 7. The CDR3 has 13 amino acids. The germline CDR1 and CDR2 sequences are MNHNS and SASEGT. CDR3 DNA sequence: TGTGCCAGTAACCGGGACAGGGGAAATACGCAGTATTTT. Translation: CASNRDRGNTQYF.

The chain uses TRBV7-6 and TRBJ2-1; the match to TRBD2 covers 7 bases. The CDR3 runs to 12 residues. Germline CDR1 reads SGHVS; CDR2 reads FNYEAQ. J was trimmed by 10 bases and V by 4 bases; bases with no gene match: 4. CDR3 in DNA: TGTGCCAGCAGCTATGGGGGAGGGGAGCAGTTCTTC. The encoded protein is CASSYGGGEQFF.

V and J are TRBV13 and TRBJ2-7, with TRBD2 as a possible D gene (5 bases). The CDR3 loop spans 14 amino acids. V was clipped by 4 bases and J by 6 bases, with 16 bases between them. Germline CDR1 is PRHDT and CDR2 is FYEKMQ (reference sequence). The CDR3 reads CASSSRTTRGEQYF. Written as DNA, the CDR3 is TGTGCCAGCAGCTCTCGGACGACTCGGGGCGAGCAGTACTTC.

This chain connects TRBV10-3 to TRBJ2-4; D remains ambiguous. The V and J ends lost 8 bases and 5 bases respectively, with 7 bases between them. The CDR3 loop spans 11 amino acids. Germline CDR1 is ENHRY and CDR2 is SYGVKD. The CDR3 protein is CAIASENIQYF. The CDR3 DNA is TGTGCCATCGCCTCGGAAAACATTCAGTACTTC.

The CDR3 here is CASSAEGGRRDTEAFF. CDR3 DNA: TGTGCCAGCAGCGCTGAGGGGGGGCGGAGGGACACTGAAGCTTTCTTT. This chain joins TRBV9 and TRBJ1-1; tentative D call: TRBD1 (6 bases). CDR1 and CDR2 (germline): SGDLS, YYNGEE. V was clipped by 3 bases and J by 3 bases, with 18 bases between them. The CDR3 extends over 16 amino acids.